Below, 25 T cell receptor beta chains from the same sample are listed, as sequenced in a study of lymphopenia after photon versus proton radiotherapy. The method was immunoSEQ multiplex PCR; TCRdb's version includes in-frame clones alone and lacks a portion of them. This repertoire shows approximately 91,000 clones, around 83% found once; its top ten account for under 1.5%. The sequenced sample was peripheral blood, obtained from a patient treated with proton-based radiotherapy. The receptor source for this set is a man aged 55-75 years with pancreatic cancer.

This chain links TRBV19 with TRBJ1-1, with 8 nucleotides matching TRBD1. V lost 4 bases and J lost 0; bases outside the gene matches: 7. Germline V gene sequence: CDR1 LNHDA, CDR2 SQIVND (reference sequence). The CDR3 is 16 amino acids. The CDR3, as DNA: TGTGCCAGTAGTAGGGCAGGGGGCGTCATGAACACTGAAGCTTTCTTT. It specifies CASSRAGGVMNTEAFF.

The chain is built from TRBV28 and TRBJ2-7, with 7 nucleotides matching TRBD1. In germline, CDR1 is MDHEN, CDR2 SYDVKM. V gave up 6 bases and J gave up 4 bases; unmatched junction bases: 15. The CDR3 has 16 residues. CDR3 nucleotides: TGTGCCAGCAGACTCTCCGAGGGGGCAAGGTCTTACGAGCAGTACTTC. It is translated as CASRLSEGARSYEQYF.

This chain uses TRBV19 with TRBJ1-5, with D possibly being TRBD1 (6 bases). This CDR3 spans 15 amino acids. V was pared by 2 bases and J by 2 bases, with 10 bases between. CDR1 is LNHDA and CDR2 is SQIVND in the germline V gene (reference sequence). This CDR3 is CASSIPWTGNQPQHF. In DNA form, the CDR3 reads TGTGCCAGTAGTATACCCTGGACAGGCAATCAGCCCCAGCATTTT. Full variable domain (missing parts from reference TRBV19 and TRBJ1-5): DGGITQSPKYLFRKEGQNVTLSCEQNLNHDAMYWYRQDPGQGLRLIYYSQIVNDFQKGDIAEGYSVSREKKESFPLTVTSAQKNPTAFYLCASSIPWTGNQPQHFGDGTRLSIL.

The V gene is TRBV28, the J gene TRBJ1-4; maybe TRBD1 (5 bases). The V end lost 6 bases, the J end lost 10 bases, and 9 bases lay between the germline ends. The CDR3 loop spans 11 amino acids. Looked up from germline, CDR1 is MDHEN and CDR2 is SYDVKM. The CDR3 sequence is CASRGVGKLFF. The CDR3 DNA reads as TGTGCCAGCAGGGGGGTTGGAAAACTGTTTTTT.

This clone appeared a single time. J is TRBJ2-1 and V is TRBV21-1. TRBV21-1 is reported as a pseudogene. The CDR3 sequence is 13 residues long. The CDR3 nucleotides are TGTGCCAGCAGCAGGGGACCCTCAAATGAGCAGTTCTTC. Its protein is CASSRGPSNEQFF.

The chain is built from TRBV9 and TRBJ2-1; no definite D call. Trimming left V 0 bases short and J 6 bases short, with 16 bases between. Germline CDR1 is SGDLS and CDR2 is YYNGEE. The CDR3 spans 16 residues. As DNA, the CDR3 is TGTGCCAGCAGCGTAGATAGTACCCGCCTAGTCAATGAGCAGTTCTTC. It encodes CASSVDSTRLVNEQFF. The full variable domain, in which reference TRBV9 and TRBJ2-1 provide the parts outside the CDR3, is DSGVTQTPKHLITATGQRVTLRCSPRSGDLSVYWYQQSLDQGLQFLIQYYNGEERAKGNILERFSAQQFPDLHSELNLSSLELGDSALYFCASSVDSTRLVNEQFFGPGTRLTVL.

The J gene is TRBJ2-3, the V gene TRBV27; 7 nucleotides match TRBD2. After removal of 4 bases from V and 3 bases from J, the junction contained 10 bases not matched to a gene. Germline CDR1 MNHEY, CDR2 SMNVEV (reference sequence). The CDR3 totals 16 residues. Here the CDR3 reads CASSYTRGSMTDTQYF. CDR3 bases: TGTGCCAGCAGTTATACGCGGGGGTCTATGACAGATACGCAGTATTTT.

This clone was observed a single time. This chain uses TRBV7-8 with TRBJ1-5, with a tentative D call TRBD1 (5 bases). CDR1 is SGHVS and CDR2 is FQNEAQ in the germline V gene. The CDR3 is 15 residues long. Trimming stripped 4 bases from V and 3 bases from J, with 13 bases between. The CDR3 region is CASSWGTGNNQPQHF. The CDR3 DNA reads TGTGCCAGCAGCTGGGGGACTGGGAACAATCAGCCCCAGCATTTT.

The V and J genes are TRBV7-2 and TRBJ2-5; tentative D call: TRBD2 (6 bases). Germline values: CDR1 SGHTA, CDR2 FQGNSA. The CDR3 has 15 amino acids. Trimming stripped 1 base from V and 1 base from J, with 10 bases between. The CDR3 reads CASSLVGGTQETQYF. In nucleotides, the CDR3 is TGTGCCAGCAGCTTAGTAGGAGGGACCCAAGAGACCCAGTACTTC.

CDR3 in DNA: TGTGCCAGCAGCACTAGCGGGAGAAGCACCGGGGAGCTGTTTTTT. It translates to CASSTSGRSTGELFF. V gene TRBV6-5 combines with J gene TRBJ2-2; TRBD2 agrees at 11 bases. CDR1 is MNHEY, CDR2 SVGAGI, per germline. This CDR3 is built from 15 residues. Trimming at V came to 6 bases and at J to 4 bases, leaving 4 bases not matched to a gene.

The chain links TRBV29-1 to TRBJ1-2; unclear D gene. The CDR3 is 12 amino acids. Germline lookup yields CDR1 SQVTM and CDR2 ANQGSEA. Trimming pared 3 bases from V and 2 bases from J, leaving 7 bases between. The CDR3 bases are TGCAGCGTTGATTGGATAAACTATGGCTACACCTTC. Protein product: CSVDWINYGYTF.

This clone was seen just once. This sequence joins TRBV19 and TRBJ2-7; 10 bases align to TRBD1. CDR1 and CDR2 (germline): LNHDA, SQIVND (reference sequence). The CDR3 is 15 residues long. Trimming removed 4 bases from V and 3 bases from J; junction bases left unmatched: 6. CDR3 sequence reads: CASSRQGASSYEQYF. The CDR3 DNA sequence: TGTGCCAGTAGTAGACAGGGGGCGTCGAGCTACGAGCAGTACTTC.

This chain uses TRBV19 with TRBJ2-7; possibly TRBD2 for D (6 bases). V lost 3 bases and J lost 0, with 9 bases in between. CDR1 and CDR2 from the germline V gene are LNHDA and SQIVND (reference sequence). This CDR3 comprises 14 residues. Written as DNA, the CDR3 is TGTGCCAGTAGTATCGCGGGAAGCTCCTACGAGCAGTACTTC. Translated, it gives CASSIAGSSYEQYF.

V usage is TRBV7-9 and J usage is TRBJ1-4, with no clear D. CDR3 size: 15 residues. Trimming took off 6 bases at V and 5 bases at J, with 16 bases between the two ends. CDR1 SEHNR and CDR2 FQNEAQ come from the germline V gene (reference sequence). Here the CDR3 DNA reads TGTGCCAGCAGTTCTGGCGGCAGAAGGAATGAAAAACTGTTTTTT. Translated: CASSSGGRRNEKLFF. Filled out from reference TRBV7-9 and TRBJ1-4, the complete variable domain reads DTGVSQNPRHKITKRGQNVTFRCDPISEHNRLYWYRQTLGQGPEFLTYFQNEAQLEKSRLLSDRFSAERPKGSFSTLEIQRTEQGDSAMYLCASSSGGRRNEKLFFGSGTQLSVL.

The chain links TRBV11-3 to TRBJ2-3, with 12 bases that match TRBD1. The CDR3 has 15 amino acids. J was trimmed by 4 bases and V by 5 bases; bases with no gene match: 4. Germline V gene lookup returns CDR1 SGHNT and CDR2 YENEEA. CDR3 coding DNA: TGTGCCAGCAGCCCGGGACAGGGGGCACCAGATACGCAGTATTTT. Translating it yields CASSPGQGAPDTQYF. Filled out from reference TRBV11-3 and TRBJ2-3, the complete variable domain reads EAGVVQSPRYKIIEKKQPVAFWCNPISGHNTLYWYLQNLGQGPELLIRYENEEAVDDSQLPKDRFSAERLKGVDSTLKIQPAELGDSAVYLCASSPGQGAPDTQYFGPGTRLTVL.

As DNA, the CDR3 is TGTGCCAGCAGTGGACGGCGACAGGGGGGTTCCTACGAGCAGTACTTC. Protein product: CASSGRRQGGSYEQYF. The V and J genes are TRBV6-6 and TRBJ2-7, with 9 bases identical to TRBD1. Germline loops: CDR1 MNHNY, CDR2 SVGAGI (reference sequence). The J segment lost 1 base and the V segment lost 5 bases, leaving 9 bases of the junction unmatched. The CDR3 totals 16 residues.

The gene calls are TRBV28 and TRBJ2-2, with D possibly TRBD1 on 6 matching bases. Trimming removed 7 bases at V and 4 bases at J, with 7 bases between. Germline CDR1 MDHEN, CDR2 SYDVKM. The CDR3 sequence is 12 residues long. The CDR3 DNA reads TGTGCCAGCATCAGGGGCACCGGGGAGCTGTTTTTT. Amino acid sequence: CASIRGTGELFF. The whole variable domain, filled in from reference TRBV28 and TRBJ2-2, reads DVKVTQSSRYLVKRTGEKVFLECVQDMDHENMFWYRQDPGLGLRLIYFSYDVKMKEKGDIPEGYSVSREKKERFSLILESASTNQTSMYLCASIRGTGELFFGEGSRLTVL.

This chain uses TRBV12-2 with TRBJ2-7. TRBV12-2 is an annotated pseudogene. The CDR3 has 13 residues. The CDR3 DNA follows: TGTGCAAGTCGCGGTTCGGGTGGGAATGGGCAGTACTTC. Translation gives CASRGSGGNGQYF.

J is TRBJ1-1 and V is TRBV9, with TRBD1 identical over 7 bases. Trimming removed 3 bases from V and 11 bases from J; junction bases left unmatched: 7. The CDR3 length is 12 residues. The V gene's germline CDR1 is SGDLS and CDR2 YYNGEE. The CDR3 DNA follows: TGTGCCAGCAGCGCCCAGGGGGGCGAGGCTTTCTTT. The encoded protein is CASSAQGGEAFF.

The chain employs TRBV30 and TRBJ2-5, with D hard to call. The CDR3 consists of 13 residues. In germline, CDR1 is GTSNPN, CDR2 SVGIG (reference sequence). V lost 1 base to trimming and J lost 3 bases, with 9 bases between them. CDR3 protein: CAWSGSTKETQYF. Written as DNA, the CDR3 is TGTGCCTGGAGTGGCTCAACAAAAGAGACCCAGTACTTC.

The rearrangement joins TRBV29-1 to TRBJ2-1; no definite D call. This CDR3 is 16 amino acids long. Per the germline V gene, CDR1 is SQVTM and CDR2 is ANQGSEA. Trimming removed 1 base at V and 0 bases at J, with 13 bases between. The CDR3 loop is CSVEGLSLSSYNEQFF. In DNA form, the CDR3 reads TGCAGCGTTGAAGGACTCTCCCTCAGCTCCTACAATGAGCAGTTCTTC.

This chain links TRBV6-1 with TRBJ1-1; D ambiguous. The germline V gene has CDR1 MNHNS and CDR2 SASEGT. V lost 9 bases, J lost 0 bases, and 14 bases lay in between. This CDR3 region has 14 residues. The CDR3 nucleotides read TGTGCCAGTAATTCAAGAGGTTTGAACACTGAAGCTTTCTTT. Translated, it gives CASNSRGLNTEAFF.

The rearrangement links TRBV6-1 to TRBJ1-5; perhaps TRBD1 as D (6 bases). Trimming shortened V by 2 bases and J by 3 bases, and 17 bases separated the two germline ends. The germline V gene encodes CDR1 MNHNS and CDR2 SASEGT. The CDR3 has 17 amino acids. The CDR3 spells CASSEFSGQRVNQPQHF. CDR3 nucleotides: TGTGCCAGCAGTGAATTTAGCGGACAGAGGGTCAATCAGCCCCAGCATTTT.

The gene calls are TRBV7-9 and TRBJ2-6; D not certain. The ends were cut back, 3 bases at V and 1 base at J, with 7 bases in the middle. Germline loops: CDR1 SEHNR, CDR2 FQNEAQ (reference sequence). This CDR3 spans 15 amino acids. This CDR3 reads CASSFRGSGANVLTF. The CDR3 bases are TGTGCCAGCAGCTTTCGCGGATCTGGGGCCAACGTCCTGACTTTC.

V gene TRBV7-8 combines with J gene TRBJ1-1; no clear D. Germline V gives CDR1 SGHVS, CDR2 FQNEAQ. V was clipped by 1 base and J by 5 bases, with 14 bases between them. The CDR3 is made up of 15 amino acids. CDR3 region: CASSLEKGGWTEAFF. In DNA form, the CDR3 reads TGTGCCAGCAGCTTAGAAAAGGGAGGTTGGACTGAAGCTTTCTTT.